This is a list of T cell receptor beta chains from one sample in a study of long-term antiretroviral therapy in people with HIV. TCRdb's table, derived via immunoSEQ multiplex PCR, lists solely in-frame clones and lacks some. The sample consists of approximately 17,000 clones, approximately 91% of them appearing once. This specimen was unsorted PBMCs, taken 0.6 years after starting antiretroviral therapy. These receptor sequences come from a woman aged 35 to 49 with HIV. CDR3s include the opening cysteine and the closing phenylalanine or tryptophan. Fields, in order: V gene, J gene, D gene, clone size, CDR3 DNA, CDR3 protein. A D gene is named only where the DNA matches it firmly. Expanded clones are given a class, and other clones once, few, many or no size at all.

v_call: TRBV30; j_call: TRBJ1-1; d_call: TRBD1; clone_size: NA; cdr3_nt: TGTGCCTACGACAGGGGGCTCACTGAAGCTTTCTTT; cdr3_aa: CAYDRGLTEAFF
v_call: TRBV30; j_call: TRBJ2-5; d_call: NA; clone_size: NA; cdr3_nt: TGTGCCTGGAGTGGAATCCAAGAGACCCAGTACTTC; cdr3_aa: CAWSGIQETQYF
v_call: TRBV7-9; j_call: TRBJ2-1; d_call: NA; clone_size: NA; cdr3_nt: TGTGCCAGCGGGGGACGGGCATTCGATGAGCAGTTCTTC; cdr3_aa: CASGGRAFDEQFF
v_call: TRBV19; j_call: TRBJ2-2; d_call: TRBD1; clone_size: NA; cdr3_nt: TGTGCCAGTTACGGGGACAGGGATCACGGGGAGCTGTTTTTT; cdr3_aa: CASYGDRDHGELFF
v_call: TRBV6-1; j_call: TRBJ1-2; d_call: NA; clone_size: once; cdr3_nt: TGTGCCAGCAGTGAAGCCAGGGCGAGCGGCTATGGCTACACCTTC; cdr3_aa: CASSEARASGYGYTF
v_call: TRBV7-2; j_call: TRBJ1-5; d_call: NA; clone_size: NA; cdr3_nt: TGTGCCAGCAGCTTATGGGGCACAGAAAGCAATCAGCCCCAGCATTTT; cdr3_aa: CASSLWGTESNQPQHF
v_call: TRBV5-1; j_call: TRBJ2-7; d_call: NA; clone_size: NA; cdr3_nt: TGCGCCAGCAGCGGTCCAGGGCACCCCTACGAGCAGTACTTC; cdr3_aa: CASSGPGHPYEQYF
v_call: TRBV18; j_call: TRBJ1-1; d_call: NA; clone_size: NA; cdr3_nt: TGTGCCAGCTCACCACCTGCCCGACAGTTCACTGAAGCTTTCTTT; cdr3_aa: CASSPPARQFTEAFF
v_call: TRBV28; j_call: TRBJ1-5; d_call: NA; clone_size: NA; cdr3_nt: TGTGCCAGCAGTCTATTGGCAACAAACAATCAGCCCCAGCATTTT; cdr3_aa: CASSLLATNNQPQHF
v_call: TRBV7-9; j_call: TRBJ2-1; d_call: NA; clone_size: NA; cdr3_nt: TGTGCCAGCAGCTTAGCGACGGGAGATGAGCAGTTCTTC; cdr3_aa: CASSLATGDEQFF
v_call: TRBV19; j_call: TRBJ1-5; d_call: TRBD1; clone_size: once; cdr3_nt: TGTGCCAGTAATATCGGGACAGGGAGCGGTCAGCCCCAGCATTTT; cdr3_aa: CASNIGTGSGQPQHF
v_call: TRBV18; j_call: TRBJ2-5; d_call: NA; clone_size: once; cdr3_nt: TGTGCCAGCTCACGAGAAGTCCAAGAGACCCAGTACTTC; cdr3_aa: CASSREVQETQYF
v_call: TRBV5-4; j_call: TRBJ1-2; d_call: NA; clone_size: NA; cdr3_nt: TGTGCCAGCGCCACGGGTTGGTCTGGCTACACCTTC; cdr3_aa: CASATGWSGYTF
v_call: TRBV2; j_call: TRBJ2-1; d_call: NA; clone_size: NA; cdr3_nt: TGTGCCAGCAGTGTAGCCGGGGGTTCCCGCAATGAGCAGTTCTTC; cdr3_aa: CASSVAGGSRNEQFF